This T cell receptor (beta chain) was sequenced during a study of blood T cells in healthy people across ages. Then a second PCR, running about 7 to 11 cycles, was carried out with a sample-barcoded 5' primer and a J-beta primer mix. TCRdb recomputed calls from the 5' RACE reads with MiXCR, one row per CDR3 protein. This repertoire shows some 800,000 distinct CDR3 sequences, 25% found once; its top ten account for 3% to 4.5%. Trimming cost V 3 bases and J 2 bases; bases outside gene matches: 3. The CDR3 length is 14 residues. Per germline, CDR1 SGHNT and CDR2 YYREEE (reference sequence). In addition, the sample was reused for a study of T cells of mothers and their children.

The TCR was taken from a boy aged 10-17 years in good health. The sequenced sample was blood. The chain employs TRBV5-4 and TRBJ2-5, with 8 nucleotides matching TRBD2. The CDR3 DNA follows: TGTGCCAGCAGCTCCATAGCGGGACAAGAGACCCAGTACTTC. Its protein is CASSSIAGQETQYF.